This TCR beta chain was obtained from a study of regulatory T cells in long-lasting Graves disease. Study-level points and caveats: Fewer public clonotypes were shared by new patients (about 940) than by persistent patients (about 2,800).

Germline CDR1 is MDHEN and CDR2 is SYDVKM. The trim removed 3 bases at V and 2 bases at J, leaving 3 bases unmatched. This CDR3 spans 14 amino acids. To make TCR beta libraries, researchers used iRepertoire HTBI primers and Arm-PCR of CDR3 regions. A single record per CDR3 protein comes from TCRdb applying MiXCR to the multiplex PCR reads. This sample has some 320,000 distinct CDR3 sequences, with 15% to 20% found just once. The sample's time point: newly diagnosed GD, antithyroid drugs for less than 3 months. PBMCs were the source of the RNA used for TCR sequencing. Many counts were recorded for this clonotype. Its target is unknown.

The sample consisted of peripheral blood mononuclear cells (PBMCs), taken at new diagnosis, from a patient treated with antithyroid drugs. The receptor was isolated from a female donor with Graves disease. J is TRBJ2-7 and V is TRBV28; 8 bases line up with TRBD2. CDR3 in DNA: TGTGCCAGCAGTTTTCGCGGGAGGACCTACGAGCAGTACTTC. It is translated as CASSFRGRTYEQYF.